This is a list of T cell receptor beta chains from one sample in a study of blood T cell repertoires in COVID-19. Generated by immunoSEQ multiplex PCR, the TCRdb table keeps only in-frame clones and is missing some. The table has some 240,000 clones, 84% seen once. The sample consisted of peripheral blood. These receptors were obtained from a man in his fifties or sixties with active or convalescent COVID-19. Both conserved end residues are trimmed from each CDR3.

V	J	CDR3
TRBV20-1	TRBJ2-3	SALSGAYQY
TRBV15	TRBJ2-1	ATSRDLAESYNEQF
TRBV28	TRBJ1-2	ASRGTGEDYGYT
TRBV4-3	TRBJ1-1	ASSQTDRYEAF
TRBV20-1	TRBJ1-5	SASSFSLGGDSAQH
TRBV27	TRBJ2-1	ASRLLGGGSSYNEQF
TRBV5-6	TRBJ2-3	ASSPGLAGALFTDTQY
TRBV2	TRBJ2-3	ASRSSTDTQY
TRBV28	TRBJ1-2	ASSLDSYGYT
TRBV2	TRBJ2-7	ASSETSGIYYEQY
TRBV13	TRBJ2-3	ASSLAGTDTQY
TRBV6-2/TRBV6-3	TRBJ1-5	ASSHDRERPQH
TRBV12-3/TRBV12-4	TRBJ2-3	ASGARITDTQY
TRBV6-2/TRBV6-3	TRBJ2-7	ASSYSREGQY
TRBV18	TRBJ2-1	ASSPPGGGDYNEQF
TRBV3-1/TRBV3-2	TRBJ1-4	ASSPVRDSEKLF
TRBV24-1	TRBJ2-7	ATSDPGTGNNEQY
TRBV7-2	TRBJ1-5	ASSPNTGEYQPQH
TRBV18	TRBJ1-3	ASSNGYRSSGNTIY
TRBV28	TRBJ1-2	ASSFPTLGLEGYGYT
TRBV28	TRBJ2-3	ASLQASTDTQY
TRBV7-2	TRBJ1-1	ASSVRMGEGNTEAF
TRBV2	TRBJ2-5	ASSENRGWETQY
TRBV4-3	TRBJ2-3	ASSQVFSGAETDTQY
TRBV5-1	TRBJ1-2	ASSLGQGQDYGYT
TRBV10-3	TRBJ2-5	AISESDRGQETQY
TRBV5-1	TRBJ2-2	ASSSLAGGPQTGELF
TRBV6-5	TRBJ1-4	ASRQQGTNEKLF
TRBV5-1	TRBJ2-3	ASSLGQGSDTQY
TRBV3-1/TRBV3-2	TRBJ2-5	ASSRGTDQETQY
TRBV19	TRBJ2-2	ASTPGPAGELF
TRBV23-1	TRBJ2-3	ASSQSIVSGPSTDTQY
TRBV5-8	TRBJ1-1	ASSFKGDTEAF
TRBV11-2	TRBJ1-3	ASSLEGGSFSGNTIY
TRBV6-6	TRBJ2-5	ASSPHLAGAFQETQY
TRBV6-6	TRBJ1-4	ASSYPGGGEKLF
TRBV19	TRBJ1-2	ASSIGLNYGYT